What follows are 12 T cell receptor beta chains derived from one specimen sequenced in a study of response to subunit inactivated influenza vaccine. TCRdb used MiXCR to reprocess the RT-PCR reads, holding one entry per CDR3 protein. The sample has a few hundred thousand distinct CDR3 sequences; 12% to 15% are singletons. The source material was PBMCs from blood, sampled 12 days after vaccination. The source of these receptors is a man in his fifties who received an inactivated influenza vaccine.

Only a few counts were recorded for this clonotype. The chain combines TRBV7-2 with TRBJ1-2; D unclear. CDR3 size: 12 residues. CDR1 is SGHTA, CDR2 FQGNSA, per germline. Trimming removed 2 bases from V and 5 bases from J, with 6 bases in between. The CDR3 DNA sequence: TGTGCCAGCAGCTTATCGATTTATGGCTACACCTTC. Translation: CASSLSIYGYTF.

This clonotype was recorded at least ten times. This chain joins TRBV5-1 and TRBJ1-1; a weak D match, TRBD1 (5 bases). Per germline, CDR1 SGHRS and CDR2 YFSETQ. This CDR3 is built from 15 residues. Trimming left V 4 bases short and J 1 base short, with 14 bases between. CDR3 DNA: TGCGCCAGCAGCCTCACGGGCGGGGGGAACACTGAAGCTTTCTTT. Protein sequence: CASSLTGGGNTEAFF.

This clonotype was seen more than once but under ten times. V gene TRBV27 combines with J gene TRBJ2-7, with TRBD2 matching 10 bases. The CDR3 is 15 residues long. J gave up 5 bases and V 7 bases, and 11 bases lay outside the gene matches. CDR1 MNHEY and CDR2 SMNVEV come from the germline V gene (reference sequence). The CDR3 bases are TGTGCCAGCACCGCTAGCGGGAGAAGTAGTGACGAGCAGTACTTC. Its translation: CASTASGRSSDEQYF.

This clonotype was counted only a few times. The genes are TRBV9 and TRBJ2-7, with a possible D match to TRBD2 (6 bases). The CDR3 runs to 14 residues. Per the germline V gene, CDR1 is SGDLS and CDR2 is YYNGEE. V lost 3 bases and J lost 5, with 15 bases in between. The CDR3 bases are TGTGCCAGCAGCGGTTGGGGAGGACTCGACGAGCAGTACTTC. Translation: CASSGWGGLDEQYF.

This chain connects TRBV24-1 to TRBJ2-1, with D hard to call. Deletions cut 4 bases from V and 8 bases from J, with 8 bases between. CDR1 and CDR2 from the germline V gene are KGHDR and SFDVKD. The CDR3 is made up of 12 amino acids. The DNA of the CDR3 is TGTGCCACCAGTGACGTAAGGGATGAGCAGTTCTTC. Amino acids: CATSDVRDEQFF.

The rearrangement links TRBV27 to TRBJ2-3; 12 nucleotides line up with TRBD2. V shed 5 bases, J shed 6 bases, and the junction held 9 bases outside the gene matches. Per germline, CDR1 MNHEY and CDR2 SMNVEV (reference sequence). The CDR3 totals 16 residues. The CDR3 sequence is CASSILAGGPSDTQYF. CDR3 bases: TGTGCCAGCAGTATACTAGCGGGGGGCCCCAGTGATACGCAGTATTTT.

This rearrangement joins TRBV27 to TRBJ1-5, with D unclear. Germline V gives CDR1 MNHEY, CDR2 SMNVEV (reference sequence). This CDR3 is built from 13 residues. V was pared by 2 bases and J by 5 bases, with 7 bases between. CDR3 DNA: TGTGCCAGCAGTTTAGGCTACGATCAGCCCCAGCATTTT. Translated: CASSLGYDQPQHF.

This sequence joins TRBV7-9 and TRBJ2-2; no definite D call. The CDR3 is 13 residues long. Trimming left V 8 bases short and J 5 bases short, with 12 bases between. Germline V gene sequence: CDR1 SEHNR, CDR2 FQNEAQ (reference sequence). The CDR3 sequence: CASGRRTTGELFF. In DNA form, the CDR3 reads TGTGCCAGCGGTAGACGGACGACCGGGGAGCTGTTTTTT.

This chain joins TRBV20-1 and TRBJ2-7; 9 bases map to TRBD1. CDR1 is DFQATT, CDR2 SNEGSKA, per germline (reference sequence). This CDR3 has 14 amino acids. J was trimmed by 4 bases and V by 5 bases; bases with no gene match: 9. Here the CDR3 DNA reads TGCAGTGCTGGATTCCCGGGACAGGGTTACGAGCAGTACTTC. This codes for CSAGFPGQGYEQYF.

The genes are TRBV12-3 or TRBV12-4 and TRBJ2-2; D is uncertain. V shed 7 bases and J shed 6 bases, with 15 bases lying between them. There are 14 residues in the CDR3. The chain's CDR3 is CASTTPGAPGELFF. The CDR3 nucleotides read TGTGCCAGCACCACCCCCGGCGCCCCCGGGGAGCTGTTTTTT.

This clonotype has a handful of counts. The rearrangement links TRBV28 to TRBJ2-7; tentatively, D is TRBD1 or TRBD2 (5 bases each). The germline gives CDR1 MDHEN, CDR2 SYDVKM. The length of the CDR3 is 14 residues. V lost 2 bases and J lost 5, with 13 bases in between. The CDR3 reads CASSLSGQGNEQYF. CDR3 nucleotides: TGTGCCAGCAGTTTAAGCGGTCAGGGTAACGAGCAGTACTTC.

This clonotype was seen at least ten times. Germline and junction disagree at one end, which may indicate a read error. This sequence joins TRBV12-3 or TRBV12-4 and TRBJ2-7, with 10 bases identical to TRBD1. This CDR3 is 14 amino acids long. CDR3 coding DNA: TGCGCCAGCAGCTTGGGGGACAGGGGATCCGAGCAGTACTTC. This translates into CASSLGDRGSEQYF.